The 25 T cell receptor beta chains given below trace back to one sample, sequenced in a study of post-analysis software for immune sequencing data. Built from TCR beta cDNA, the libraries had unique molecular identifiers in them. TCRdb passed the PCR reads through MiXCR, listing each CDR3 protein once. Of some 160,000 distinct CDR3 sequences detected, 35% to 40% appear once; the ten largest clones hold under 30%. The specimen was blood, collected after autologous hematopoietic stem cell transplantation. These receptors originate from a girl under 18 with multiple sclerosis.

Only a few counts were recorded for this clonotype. CDR3 in DNA: TGTGCCATCAGTGAAGGGGGCGCGGGTGAAAAACTGTTTTTT. This translates into CAISEGGAGEKLFF. The chain couples TRBV10-3 to TRBJ1-4; TRBD1 matches 7 bases. From germline, CDR1 is ENHRY and CDR2 SYGVKD. V gave up 3 bases and J gave up 7 bases; unmatched junction bases: 5. The CDR3 is made up of 14 amino acids.

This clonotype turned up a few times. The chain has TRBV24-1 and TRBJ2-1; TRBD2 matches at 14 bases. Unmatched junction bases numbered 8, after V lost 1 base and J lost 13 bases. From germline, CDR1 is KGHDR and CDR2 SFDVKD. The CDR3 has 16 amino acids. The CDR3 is CATSDFDVTSGRAQFF. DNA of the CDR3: TGTGCCACCAGTGATTTTGACGTGACTAGCGGGAGGGCCCAGTTCTTC.

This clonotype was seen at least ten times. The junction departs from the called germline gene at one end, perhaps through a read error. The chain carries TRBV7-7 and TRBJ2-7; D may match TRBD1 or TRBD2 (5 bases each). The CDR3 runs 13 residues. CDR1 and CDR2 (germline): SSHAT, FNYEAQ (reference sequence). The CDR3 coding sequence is TGTGCTAGCAGCCGAGAAGAGGGGTACGAGCAGTACTTC. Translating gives CASSREEGYEQYF.

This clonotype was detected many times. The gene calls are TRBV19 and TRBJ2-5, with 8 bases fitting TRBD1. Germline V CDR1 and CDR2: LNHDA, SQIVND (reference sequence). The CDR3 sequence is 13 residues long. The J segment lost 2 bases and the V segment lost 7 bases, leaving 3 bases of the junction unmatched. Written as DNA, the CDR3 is TGTGCCAGTACCCGGACAGGGCAAGAGACCCAGTACTTC. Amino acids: CASTRTGQETQYF.

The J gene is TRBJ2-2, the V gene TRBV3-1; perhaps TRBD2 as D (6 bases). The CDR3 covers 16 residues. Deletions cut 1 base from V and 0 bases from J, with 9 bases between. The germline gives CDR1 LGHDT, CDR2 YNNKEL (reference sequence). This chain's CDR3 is CASSQGVAANTGELFF. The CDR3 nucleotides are TGTGCCAGCAGCCAAGGAGTAGCGGCGAACACCGGGGAGCTGTTTTTT. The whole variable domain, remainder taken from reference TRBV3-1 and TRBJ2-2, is DTAVSQTPKYLVTQMGNDKSIKCEQNLGHDTMYWYKQDSKKFLKIMFSYNNKELIINETVPNRFSPKSPDKAHLNLHINSLELGDSAVYFCASSQGVAANTGELFFGEGSRLTVL.

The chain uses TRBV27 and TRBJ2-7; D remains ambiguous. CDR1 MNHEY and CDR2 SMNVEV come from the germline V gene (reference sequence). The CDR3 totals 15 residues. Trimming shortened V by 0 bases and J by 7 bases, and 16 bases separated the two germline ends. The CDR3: CASSLSARPFMEQYF. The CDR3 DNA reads TGTGCCAGCAGTTTATCGGCAAGGCCCTTTATGGAGCAGTACTTC.

The chain's CDR3 is CATSRGNTEAFF. The CDR3 DNA reads TGTGCCACCAGCAGAGGTAACACTGAAGCTTTCTTT. J is TRBJ1-1 and V is TRBV15; the D is unclear. V was cut by 1 base and J by 2 bases, with 2 bases left in between. The CDR3 consists of 12 residues. CDR1 and CDR2 from the germline V gene are LNHNV and YYDKDF (reference sequence).

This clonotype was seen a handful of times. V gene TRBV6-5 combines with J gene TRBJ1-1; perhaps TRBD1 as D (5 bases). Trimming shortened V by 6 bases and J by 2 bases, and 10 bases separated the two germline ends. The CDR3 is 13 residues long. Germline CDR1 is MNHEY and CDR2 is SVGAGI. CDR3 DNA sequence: TGTGCCAGCAGCCGACAGCCCAACACTGAAGCTTTCTTT. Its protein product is CASSRQPNTEAFF.

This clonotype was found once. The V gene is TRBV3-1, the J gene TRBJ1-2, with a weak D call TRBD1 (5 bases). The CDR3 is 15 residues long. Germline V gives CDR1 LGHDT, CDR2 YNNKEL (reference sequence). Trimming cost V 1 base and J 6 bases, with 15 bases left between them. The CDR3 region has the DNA TGTGCCAGCAGCCAAGGTGATAGGGGAGAGAATGGCTACACCTTC. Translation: CASSQGDRGENGYTF.

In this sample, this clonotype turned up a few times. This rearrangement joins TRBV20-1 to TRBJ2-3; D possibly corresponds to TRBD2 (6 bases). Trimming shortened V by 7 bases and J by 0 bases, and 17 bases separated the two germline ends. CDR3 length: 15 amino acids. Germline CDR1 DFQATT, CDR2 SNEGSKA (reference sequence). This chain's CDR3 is CSVGGAGISTDTQYF. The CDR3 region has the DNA TGCAGTGTAGGTGGCGCGGGGATTAGCACAGATACGCAGTATTTT.

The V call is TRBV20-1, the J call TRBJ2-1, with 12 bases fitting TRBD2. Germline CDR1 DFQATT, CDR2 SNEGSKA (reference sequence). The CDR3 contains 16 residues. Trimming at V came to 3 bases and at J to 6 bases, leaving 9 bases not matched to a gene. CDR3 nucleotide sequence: TGCAGTGCTAGCGGACTAGCGGGAAAATTGGCCAATGAGCAGTTCTTC. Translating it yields CSASGLAGKLANEQFF.

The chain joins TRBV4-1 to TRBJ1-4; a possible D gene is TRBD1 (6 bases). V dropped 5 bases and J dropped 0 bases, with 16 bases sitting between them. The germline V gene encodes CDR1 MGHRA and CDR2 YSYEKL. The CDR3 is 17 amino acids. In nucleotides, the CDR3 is TGCGCCAGCAGCTCGTCGGGGGGGCTGACAACTAATGAAAAACTGTTTTTT. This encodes CASSSSGGLTTNEKLFF.

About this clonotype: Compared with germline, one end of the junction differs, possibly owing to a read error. CDR3 coding DNA: TGTGCCATCAGTCAGTCAGCGACGTTCACAGATACGCAGTATTTT. Translated: CAISQSATFTDTQYF. The chain is built from TRBV10-3 and TRBJ2-3; D not resolved. This CDR3 comprises 15 residues. Germline-derived CDR1 and CDR2 are ENHRY and SYGVKD.

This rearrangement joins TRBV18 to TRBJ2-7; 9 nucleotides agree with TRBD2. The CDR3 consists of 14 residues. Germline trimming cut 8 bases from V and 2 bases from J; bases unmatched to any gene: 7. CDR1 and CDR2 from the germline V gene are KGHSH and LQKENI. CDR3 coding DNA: TGTGCCAGCCCAAATAGCGGGAGCCCCTACGAGCAGTACTTC. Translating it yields CASPNSGSPYEQYF.

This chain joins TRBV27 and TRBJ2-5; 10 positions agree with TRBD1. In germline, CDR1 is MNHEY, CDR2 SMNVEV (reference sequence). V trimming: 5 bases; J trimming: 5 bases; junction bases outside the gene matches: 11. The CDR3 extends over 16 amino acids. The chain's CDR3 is CASSAKGTGAGETQYF. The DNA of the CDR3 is TGTGCCAGCAGTGCAAAAGGGACAGGGGCGGGGGAGACCCAGTACTTC.

The CDR3, as DNA: TGTGCCAGCAGCACCGGCCCCATAGGACAGGGGCACGAGCAGTACTTC. Its protein product is CASSTGPIGQGHEQYF. V usage is TRBV5-5 and J usage is TRBJ2-7; TRBD1 matches 9 bases. The CDR3 sequence is 16 residues long. Germline CDR1 reads SGHKS; CDR2 reads YYEKEE (reference sequence). The J segment lost 5 bases and the V segment lost 4 bases, leaving 13 bases of the junction unmatched.

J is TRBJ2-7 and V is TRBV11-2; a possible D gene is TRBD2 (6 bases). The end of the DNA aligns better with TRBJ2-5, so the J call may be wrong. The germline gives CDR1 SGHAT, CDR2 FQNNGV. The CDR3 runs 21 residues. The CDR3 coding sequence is TGTGCCAGCAGCTTACGGCCCTACTTTACTAGCACCCGAGACCCCCCAGAGACCCAGTACTTC. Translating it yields CASSLRPYFTSTRDPPETQYF.

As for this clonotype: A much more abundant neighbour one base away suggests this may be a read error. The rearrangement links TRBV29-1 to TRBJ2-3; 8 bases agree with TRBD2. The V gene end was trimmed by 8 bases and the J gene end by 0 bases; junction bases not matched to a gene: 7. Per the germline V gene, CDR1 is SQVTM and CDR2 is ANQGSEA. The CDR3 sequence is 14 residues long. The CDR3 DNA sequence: TGCAGCATTGGAACTAGCGGTAGCACAGATACGCAGTATTTT. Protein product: CSIGTSGSTDTQYF.

DNA of the CDR3: TGTGCCAGCTTCGGCGGTCTAGCGGACGACTACAATGAGCAGTTCTTC. Protein: CASFGGLADDYNEQFF. The chain is built from TRBV11-3 and TRBJ2-1, with 7 bases that match TRBD2. The CDR3 extends over 16 amino acids. J lost 3 bases, V lost 8 bases, and 13 bases had no gene match. CDR1 and CDR2 (germline): SGHNT, YENEEA.

The CDR3 is CASSTGGISNQPQHF. The CDR3 DNA reads TGTGCCAGCAGCACCGGGGGGATTAGCAATCAGCCCCAGCATTTT. The chain has TRBV12-3 or TRBV12-4 and TRBJ1-5; perhaps TRBD1 as D (5 bases). The V end was cut by 6 bases, the J end by 0 bases, with 12 bases between. CDR3 size: 15 residues.

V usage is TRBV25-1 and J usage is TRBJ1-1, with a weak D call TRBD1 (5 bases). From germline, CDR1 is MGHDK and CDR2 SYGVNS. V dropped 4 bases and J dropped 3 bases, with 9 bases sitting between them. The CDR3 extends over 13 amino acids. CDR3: CASSADSDTEAFF. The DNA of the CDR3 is TGTGCCAGCAGTGCTGACAGTGACACTGAAGCTTTCTTT.

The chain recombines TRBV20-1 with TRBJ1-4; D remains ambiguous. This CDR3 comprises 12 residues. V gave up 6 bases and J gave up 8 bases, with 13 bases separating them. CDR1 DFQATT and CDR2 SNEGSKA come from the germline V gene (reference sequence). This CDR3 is CSAPVFGEKLFF. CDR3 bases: TGCAGTGCCCCAGTGTTTGGGGAAAAACTGTTTTTT.

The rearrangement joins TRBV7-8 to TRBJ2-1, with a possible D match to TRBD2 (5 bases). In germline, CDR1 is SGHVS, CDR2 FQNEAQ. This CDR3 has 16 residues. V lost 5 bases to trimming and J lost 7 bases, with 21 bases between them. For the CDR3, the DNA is TGTGCCAGCAGCCCCCTAAGTGGTCTAGCTTGGAATGAGCAGTTCTTC. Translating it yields CASSPLSGLAWNEQFF.

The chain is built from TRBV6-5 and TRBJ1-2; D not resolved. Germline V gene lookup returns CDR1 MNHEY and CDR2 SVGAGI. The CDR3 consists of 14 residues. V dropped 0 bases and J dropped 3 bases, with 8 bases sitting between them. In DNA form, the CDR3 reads TGTGCCAGCAGTTACTCGATTCAGCACTATGGCTACACCTTC. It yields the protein CASSYSIQHYGYTF.

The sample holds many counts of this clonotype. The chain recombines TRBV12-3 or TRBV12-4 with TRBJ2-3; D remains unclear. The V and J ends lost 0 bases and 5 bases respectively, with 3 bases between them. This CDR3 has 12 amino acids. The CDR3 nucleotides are TGTGCCAGCAGTTTAGCGTTAGATACGCAGTATTTT. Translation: CASSLALDTQYF.